This TCR beta chain was retrieved from a study of Ad26.COV2.S vaccination and SARS-CoV-2 variants. Study at large: The vaccine Ad26.COV2.S was put into the muscle once, or twice with 56 days between.

Notes on this clone: The antigen remains undetermined.

The treatment: approximately 18 received Ad26.COV2.S at low or high dose, single or two shots; about 5 received placebo; per-sample allocation not given. Specimen acquisition occurred on day 63 following the initial vaccine or placebo injection. Within Boston, the person who donated was an adult of 18-55 years. The V and J ends lost 4 bases and 8 bases respectively, with 12 bases between them. The length of the CDR3 is 13 residues. Germline lookup yields CDR1 SGDLS and CDR2 YYNGEE. Assay used: immunoSEQ multiplex PCR; TCRdb lists only in-frame clones, some missing. The sample carries 250,000 to 300,000 clones, around 87% recorded once. Study-wide findings and caveats: Vaccinees displayed broader spike-specific TCR repertoires than placebo recipients. Non-spike TCR breadth showed similarity between vaccine and placebo recipients.

The TCR originated in a person between 18 and 65 years old who received the Ad26.COV2.S COVID-19 vaccine or a placebo. This chain connects TRBV9 to TRBJ1-4; no clear D. The specimen was peripheral blood, collected in a trial of Ad26.COV2.S vaccine versus placebo. This CDR3 is CASSSGIQEKLFF. CDR3 in DNA: TGTGCCAGCAGCTCGGGGATACAGGAAAAACTGTTTTTT.